The 19 T cell receptor beta chains given below trace back to one sample, sequenced in a study of CD8 T cells in Susac syndrome. RNA was extracted with the RNeasy kit, and a quantity of about 0.45 to 1 ug was reverse transcribed using random hexamers. MiXCR, applied by TCRdb to the immunoSEQ multiplex PCR reads, yields one record per CDR3 protein. This sample has about 430,000 distinct CDR3 sequences, with more than 80% found just once. Sequenced: CD8+ T cells from PBMCs. These receptors were taken from a human donor with multiple sclerosis.

The V gene is TRBV6-1, the J gene TRBJ2-1, with D tentatively TRBD2 (5 bases). The CDR3 contains 21 residues. Germline CDR1 MNHNS, CDR2 SASEGT. V dropped 4 bases and J dropped 1 base, with 29 bases sitting between them. CDR3 in DNA: TGTGCCAGCAGTGCTAATCCACTGTGGTTCTGGCGAACGGGGTCCTACAATGAGCAGTTCTTC. It encodes CASSANPLWFWRTGSYNEQFF.

V and J are TRBV28 and TRBJ1-1; TRBD1 matches 7 bases. CDR3 length equals 14 residues. Germline V CDR1 and CDR2: MDHEN, SYDVKM. Trimming at V came to 7 bases and at J to 4 bases, leaving 9 bases not matched to a gene. CDR3 amino acids: CASTTLPGGTEAFF. CDR3 DNA: TGTGCCAGCACCACTTTACCAGGGGGCACTGAAGCTTTCTTT.

This rearrangement joins TRBV27 to TRBJ2-1, with a weak D call TRBD2 (5 bases). CDR1 and CDR2 from the germline V gene are MNHEY and SMNVEV (reference sequence). The CDR3 has 16 amino acids. Trimming took 6 bases from V and 4 from J, leaving 19 bases between them. This CDR3 is CASSLSDFKGYNEQFF. In nucleotides, the CDR3 is TGTGCCAGCAGCCTATCGGACTTCAAAGGATACAATGAGCAGTTCTTC.

V is TRBV5-1 and J is TRBJ2-2; D ambiguous. This CDR3 is 16 amino acids long. Germline values: CDR1 SGHRS, CDR2 YFSETQ. V was shortened by 3 bases and J by 1 base, with 13 bases between the two germline ends. This chain's CDR3 is CASSSGRLENTGELFF. The CDR3 bases are TGCGCCAGCAGCTCCGGACGACTCGAGAACACCGGGGAGCTGTTTTTT. The full variable domain, with the rest looked up from reference TRBV5-1 and TRBJ2-2, is KAGVTQTPRYLIKTRGQQVTLSCSPISGHRSVSWYQQTPGQGLQFLFEYFSETQRNKGNFPGRFSGRQFSNSRSEMNVSTLELGDSALYLCASSSGRLENTGELFFGEGSRLTVL.

This chain links TRBV7-9 with TRBJ2-1, with 9 positions matching TRBD1. The CDR3 length is 17 residues. J was trimmed by 8 bases and V by 0 bases; bases with no gene match: 11. Per the germline V gene, CDR1 is SEHNR and CDR2 is FQNEAQ (reference sequence). CDR3 amino acids: CASSLARTGGSKDEQFF. Here the CDR3 DNA reads TGTGCCAGCAGCTTAGCCCGAACAGGGGGCAGTAAGGATGAGCAGTTCTTC. Full variable domain (missing parts from reference TRBV7-9 and TRBJ2-1): DTGVSQNPRHKITKRGQNVTFRCDPISEHNRLYWYRQTLGQGPEFLTYFQNEAQLEKSRLLSDRFSAERPKGSFSTLEIQRTEQGDSAMYLCASSLARTGGSKDEQFFGPGTRLTVL.

V usage is TRBV5-4 and J usage is TRBJ2-7; 8 nucleotides match TRBD2. Trimming took 1 base from V and 0 from J; bases not matched to a gene: 9. The CDR3 is 17 amino acids. The germline gives CDR1 SGHNT, CDR2 YYREEE (reference sequence). CDR3 protein: CASSLFFAGGSSYEQYF. The CDR3 DNA sequence: TGTGCCAGCAGCTTGTTCTTCGCGGGGGGAAGCTCCTACGAGCAGTACTTC.

V gene TRBV6-5 combines with J gene TRBJ2-7, with D perhaps TRBD1 (5 bases). The CDR3 has 15 amino acids. Per germline, CDR1 MNHEY and CDR2 SVGAGI. Trimming removed 2 bases from V and 3 bases from J, with 14 bases in between. CDR3 coding DNA: TGTGCCAGCAGTTACGGACAACAAGAAAGCTACGAGCAGTACTTC. Its translation is CASSYGQQESYEQYF.

The J gene is TRBJ2-5, the V gene TRBV28, with TRBD1 matching 7 bases. Germline trimming cut 2 bases from V and 1 base from J; bases unmatched to any gene: 10. CDR1 and CDR2 from the germline V gene are MDHEN and SYDVKM. This CDR3 is built from 17 residues. For the CDR3, the DNA is TGTGCCAGCAGTTTACCCAGATCCGGGACAGCCCAAGAGACCCAGTACTTC. This sequence encodes CASSLPRSGTAQETQYF.

The chain recombines TRBV10-1 with TRBJ1-2; TRBD1 is a possible D gene (5 bases). Trimming stripped 8 bases from V and 8 bases from J, with 33 bases between. The CDR3 length is 18 residues. CDR1 and CDR2 from the germline V gene are WNHNN and SYGVQD (reference sequence). The CDR3 spells CASPGWVFLGVADRGYTF. CDR3 DNA sequence: TGCGCCAGCCCCGGTTGGGTCTTTCTAGGGGTTGCCGATCGAGGCTACACCTTC.

This chain joins TRBV29-1 and TRBJ1-2; 9 positions agree with TRBD1. V shed 6 bases and J 4 bases; nucleotides not matched to a gene: 9. The germline V gene has CDR1 SQVTM and CDR2 ANQGSEA. This CDR3 comprises 14 residues. CDR3 in amino acids: CSVAFPGQGYGYTF. The CDR3 bases are TGCAGCGTAGCCTTCCCGGGACAGGGCTATGGCTACACCTTC.

This sequence joins TRBV9 and TRBJ1-2; D gene ambiguous. The CDR3 is made up of 13 amino acids. Trimming stripped 0 bases from V and 8 bases from J, with 11 bases between. Germline assignment: CDR1 SGDLS and CDR2 YYNGEE. The CDR3 here is CASSVVAGWGYTF. CDR3 nucleotides: TGTGCCAGCAGCGTAGTGGCAGGTTGGGGCTACACCTTC. The full variable domain, with the rest looked up from reference TRBV9 and TRBJ1-2, is DSGVTQTPKHLITATGQRVTLRCSPRSGDLSVYWYQQSLDQGLQFLIQYYNGEERAKGNILERFSAQQFPDLHSELNLSSLELGDSALYFCASSVVAGWGYTFGSGTRLTVV.

The V gene is TRBV4-1, the J gene TRBJ1-5; D remains ambiguous. CDR3 length: 16 amino acids. Germline-derived CDR1 and CDR2 are MGHRA and YSYEKL. Trimming pared 0 bases from V and 2 bases from J, leaving 11 bases between. The CDR3: CASSQEPVGRNQPQHF. In DNA form, the CDR3 reads TGCGCCAGCAGCCAAGAGCCTGTAGGGCGCAATCAGCCCCAGCATTTT.

V usage is TRBV5-1 and J usage is TRBJ2-1; D unclear. The length of the CDR3 is 14 residues. V gave up 2 bases and J gave up 5 bases, with 11 bases separating them. The germline V gene has CDR1 SGHRS and CDR2 YFSETQ. Written as DNA, the CDR3 is TGCGCCAGCAGCTTTTTGGCGAGGAACAATGAGCAGTTCTTC. As protein: CASSFLARNNEQFF.

V is TRBV7-8 and J is TRBJ1-5, with D possibly matching TRBD1 (5 bases). This CDR3 comprises 15 residues. Germline V gene sequence: CDR1 SGHVS, CDR2 FQNEAQ. Between the trimmed V and J ends, which lost 5 bases and 5 bases, there was a span of 16 bases. The DNA for the CDR3 is TGTGCCAGCAGCCCCCGGCTGGGGCCGGATCAGCCCCAGCATTTT. It translates to CASSPRLGPDQPQHF.

The chain recombines TRBV10-2 with TRBJ2-1; 10 bases match TRBD2. The V gene end was trimmed by 0 bases and the J gene end by 8 bases; junction bases not matched to a gene: 16. Germline V gene lookup returns CDR1 WSHSY and CDR2 SAAADI. CDR3 size: 19 residues. The CDR3: CASSESTLGLAGDRDEQFF. The CDR3 DNA sequence: TGCGCCAGCAGTGAGTCGACCCTGGGGCTAGCGGGAGATAGGGATGAGCAGTTCTTC.

V and J are TRBV28 and TRBJ1-5, with a possible D match to TRBD1 (5 bases). Per the germline V gene, CDR1 is MDHEN and CDR2 is SYDVKM. The V gene lost 6 bases and the J gene lost 4 bases, with 13 bases spanning the gap. This CDR3 is built from 14 residues. The CDR3 DNA reads as TGTGCCAGCAGCGGACGGGGGGGAAATCAGCCCCAGCATTTT. Protein: CASSGRGGNQPQHF.

The chain links TRBV14 to TRBJ1-1; D is undetermined. Between the trimmed V and J ends, which lost 0 bases and 10 bases, there was a span of 9 bases. The CDR3 is 12 amino acids. Germline V gives CDR1 SGHDN, CDR2 FVKESK. CDR3: CASSQEVGGAFF. The CDR3 DNA is TGTGCCAGCAGCCAAGAAGTGGGAGGAGCTTTCTTT.

This clonotype was seen only a few times. V is TRBV27 and J is TRBJ1-5; TRBD1 is a possible D gene (5 bases). V was pared by 3 bases and J by 4 bases, with 13 bases between. The germline CDR1 and CDR2 sequences are MNHEY and SMNVEV (reference sequence). This CDR3 spans 15 amino acids. The CDR3, as DNA: TGTGCCAGCAGTTTCGGGGACTCGACAAATCAGCCCCAGCATTTT. Translated: CASSFGDSTNQPQHF.

The V call is TRBV30, the J call TRBJ2-1; no clear D. Trimming shortened V by 1 base and J by 0 bases, and 25 bases separated the two germline ends. The CDR3 has 20 amino acids. The germline CDR1 and CDR2 sequences are GTSNPN and SVGIG (reference sequence). CDR3 amino acids: CAWSGLGQDVEASSYNEQFF. The CDR3 DNA follows: TGTGCCTGGAGTGGCCTCGGGCAGGACGTGGAAGCGAGCTCCTACAATGAGCAGTTCTTC.